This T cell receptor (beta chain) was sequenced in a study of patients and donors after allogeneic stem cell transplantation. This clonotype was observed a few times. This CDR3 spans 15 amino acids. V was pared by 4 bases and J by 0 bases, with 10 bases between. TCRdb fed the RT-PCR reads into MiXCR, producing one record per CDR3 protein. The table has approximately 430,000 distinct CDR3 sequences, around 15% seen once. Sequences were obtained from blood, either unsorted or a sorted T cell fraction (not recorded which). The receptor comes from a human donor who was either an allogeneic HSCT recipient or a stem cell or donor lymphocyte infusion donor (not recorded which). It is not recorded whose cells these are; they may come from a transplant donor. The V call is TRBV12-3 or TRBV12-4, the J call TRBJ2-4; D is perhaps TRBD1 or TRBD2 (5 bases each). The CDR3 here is CASSYLGTAKNIQYF. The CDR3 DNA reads TGTGCCAGCAGTTATCTTGGGACAGCCAAAAACATTCAGTACTTC.